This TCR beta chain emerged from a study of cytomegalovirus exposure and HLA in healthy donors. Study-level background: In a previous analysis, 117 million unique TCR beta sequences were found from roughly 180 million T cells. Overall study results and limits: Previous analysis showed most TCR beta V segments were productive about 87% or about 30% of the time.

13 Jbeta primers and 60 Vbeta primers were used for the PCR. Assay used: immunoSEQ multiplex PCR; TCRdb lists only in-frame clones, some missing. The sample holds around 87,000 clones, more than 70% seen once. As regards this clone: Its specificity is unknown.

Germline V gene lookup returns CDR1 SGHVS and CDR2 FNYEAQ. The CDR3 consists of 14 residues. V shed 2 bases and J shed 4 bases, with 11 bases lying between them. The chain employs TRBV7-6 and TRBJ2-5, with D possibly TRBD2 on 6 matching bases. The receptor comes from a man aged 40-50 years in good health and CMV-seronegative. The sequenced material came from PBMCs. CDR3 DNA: TGTGCCAGCAGCTTAATGAGCGGGCCAGAGACCCAGTACTTC. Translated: CASSLMSGPETQYF.